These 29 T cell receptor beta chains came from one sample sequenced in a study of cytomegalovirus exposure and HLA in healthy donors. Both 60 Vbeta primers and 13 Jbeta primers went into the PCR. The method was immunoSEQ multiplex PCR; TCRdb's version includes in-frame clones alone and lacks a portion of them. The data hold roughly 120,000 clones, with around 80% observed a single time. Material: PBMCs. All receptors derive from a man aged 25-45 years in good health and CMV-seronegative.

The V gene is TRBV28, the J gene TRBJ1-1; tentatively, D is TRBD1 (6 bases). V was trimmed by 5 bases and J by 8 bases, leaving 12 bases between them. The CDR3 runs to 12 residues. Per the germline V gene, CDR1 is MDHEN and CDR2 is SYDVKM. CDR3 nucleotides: TGTGCCAGCAGTATAAGGACAGCCGAAGCTTTCTTT. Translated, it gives CASSIRTAEAFF.

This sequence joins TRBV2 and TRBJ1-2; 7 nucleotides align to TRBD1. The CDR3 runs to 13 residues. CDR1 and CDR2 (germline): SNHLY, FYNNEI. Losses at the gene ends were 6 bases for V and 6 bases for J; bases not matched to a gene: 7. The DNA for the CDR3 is TGTGCCAGCAGGGAGACAGGGAACAATGGCTACACCTTC. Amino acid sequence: CASRETGNNGYTF.

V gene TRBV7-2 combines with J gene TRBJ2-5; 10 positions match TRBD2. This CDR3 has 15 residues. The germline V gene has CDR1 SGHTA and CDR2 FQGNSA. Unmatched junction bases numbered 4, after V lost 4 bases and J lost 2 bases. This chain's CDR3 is CASSSLAGEQETQYF. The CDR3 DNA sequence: TGTGCCAGCAGCTCCCTAGCGGGGGAACAAGAGACCCAGTACTTC.

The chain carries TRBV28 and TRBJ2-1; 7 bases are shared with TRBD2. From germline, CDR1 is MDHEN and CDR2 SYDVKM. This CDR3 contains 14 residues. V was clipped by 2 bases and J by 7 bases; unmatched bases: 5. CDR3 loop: CASSLAGALNEQFF. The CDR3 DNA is TGTGCCAGCAGTTTAGCGGGAGCCCTAAATGAGCAGTTCTTC.

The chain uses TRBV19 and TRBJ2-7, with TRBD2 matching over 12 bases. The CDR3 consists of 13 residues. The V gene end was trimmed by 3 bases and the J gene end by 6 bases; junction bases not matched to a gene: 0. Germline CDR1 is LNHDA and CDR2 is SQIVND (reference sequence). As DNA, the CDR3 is TGTGCCAGTAGTATGACTAGCGGGAGCGAGCAGTACTTC. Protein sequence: CASSMTSGSEQYF.

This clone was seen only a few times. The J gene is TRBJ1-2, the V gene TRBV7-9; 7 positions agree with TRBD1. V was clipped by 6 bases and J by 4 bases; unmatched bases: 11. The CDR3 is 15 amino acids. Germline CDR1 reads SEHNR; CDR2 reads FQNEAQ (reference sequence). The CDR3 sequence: CASSWGDSGAYGYTF. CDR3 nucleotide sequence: TGTGCCAGCAGTTGGGGGGACAGCGGCGCCTATGGCTACACCTTC. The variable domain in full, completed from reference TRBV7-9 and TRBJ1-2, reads DTGVSQNPRHKITKRGQNVTFRCDPISEHNRLYWYRQTLGQGPEFLTYFQNEAQLEKSRLLSDRFSAERPKGSFSTLEIQRTEQGDSAMYLCASSWGDSGAYGYTFGSGTRLTVV.

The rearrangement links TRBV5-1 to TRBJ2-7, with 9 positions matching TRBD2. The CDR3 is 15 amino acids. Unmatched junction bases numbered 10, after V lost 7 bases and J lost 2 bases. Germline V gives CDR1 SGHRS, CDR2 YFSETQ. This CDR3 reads CASSFTLAGTYEQYF. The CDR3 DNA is TGCGCCAGCTCCTTCACCCTAGCGGGAACCTACGAGCAGTACTTC.

CDR3 sequence (DNA): TGTGCCAGCAGCTTATACAGGGACGGGAATCAGCCCCAGCATTTT. Translated, it gives CASSLYRDGNQPQHF. The rearrangement joins TRBV7-2 to TRBJ1-5, with D perhaps matching TRBD1 (6 bases). Germline values: CDR1 SGHTA, CDR2 FQGNSA. The CDR3 runs to 15 residues. Trimming removed 2 bases from V and 4 bases from J, with 12 bases in between.

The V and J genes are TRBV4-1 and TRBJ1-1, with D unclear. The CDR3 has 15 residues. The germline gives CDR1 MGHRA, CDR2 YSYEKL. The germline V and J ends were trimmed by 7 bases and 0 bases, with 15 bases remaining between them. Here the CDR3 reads CASKKWEKMNTEAFF. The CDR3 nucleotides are TGCGCCAGCAAGAAGTGGGAGAAGATGAACACTGAAGCTTTCTTT.

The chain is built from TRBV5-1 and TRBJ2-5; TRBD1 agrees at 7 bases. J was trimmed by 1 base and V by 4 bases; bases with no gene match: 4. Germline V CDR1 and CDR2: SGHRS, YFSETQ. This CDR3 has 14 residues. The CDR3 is CASSPGQSQETQYF. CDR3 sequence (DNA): TGCGCCAGCAGCCCGGGACAGAGCCAAGAGACCCAGTACTTC. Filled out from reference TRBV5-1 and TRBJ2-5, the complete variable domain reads KAGVTQTPRYLIKTRGQQVTLSCSPISGHRSVSWYQQTPGQGLQFLFEYFSETQRNKGNFPGRFSGRQFSNSRSEMNVSTLELGDSALYLCASSPGQSQETQYFGPGTRLLVL.

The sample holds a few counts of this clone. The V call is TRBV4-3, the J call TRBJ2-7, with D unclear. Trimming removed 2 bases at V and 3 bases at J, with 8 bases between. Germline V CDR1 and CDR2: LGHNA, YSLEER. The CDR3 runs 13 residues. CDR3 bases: TGCGCCAGCAGCCAACTTTCAGGCTACGAGCAGTACTTC. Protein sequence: CASSQLSGYEQYF.

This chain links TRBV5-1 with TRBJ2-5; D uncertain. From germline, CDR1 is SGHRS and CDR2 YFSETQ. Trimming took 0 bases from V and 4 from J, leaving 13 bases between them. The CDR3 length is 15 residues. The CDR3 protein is CASSLELVSVETQYF. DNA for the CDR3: TGCGCCAGCAGCTTGGAGCTAGTATCCGTAGAGACCCAGTACTTC.

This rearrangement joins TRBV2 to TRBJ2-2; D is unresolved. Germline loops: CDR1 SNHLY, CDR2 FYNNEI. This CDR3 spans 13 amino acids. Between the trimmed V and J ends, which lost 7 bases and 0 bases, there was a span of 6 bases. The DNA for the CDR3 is TGTGCCAGCACCAGGTCGAACACCGGGGAGCTGTTTTTT. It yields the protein CASTRSNTGELFF.

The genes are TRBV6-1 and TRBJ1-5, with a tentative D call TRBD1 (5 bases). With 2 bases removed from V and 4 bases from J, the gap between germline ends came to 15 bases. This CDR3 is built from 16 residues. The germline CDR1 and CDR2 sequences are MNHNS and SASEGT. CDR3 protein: CASSEQLGEGNQPQHF. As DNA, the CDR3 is TGTGCCAGCAGTGAACAGCTAGGGGAGGGAAATCAGCCCCAGCATTTT.

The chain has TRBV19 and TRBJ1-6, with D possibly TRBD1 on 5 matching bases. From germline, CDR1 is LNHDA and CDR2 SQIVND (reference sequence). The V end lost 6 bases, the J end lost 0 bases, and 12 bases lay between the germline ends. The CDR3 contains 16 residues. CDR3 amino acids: CASSPRQSSYNSPLHF. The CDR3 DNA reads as TGTGCCAGTAGCCCGAGACAGAGCTCCTATAATTCACCCCTCCACTTT.

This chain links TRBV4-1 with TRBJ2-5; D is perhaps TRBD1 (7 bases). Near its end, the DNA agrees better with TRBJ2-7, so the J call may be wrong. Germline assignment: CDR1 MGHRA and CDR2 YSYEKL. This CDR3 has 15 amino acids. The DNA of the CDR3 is TGCGCCAGCAGCCAAGATCCAGGGGGGCTGAACGAGCAGTACTTC. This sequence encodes CASSQDPGGLNEQYF.

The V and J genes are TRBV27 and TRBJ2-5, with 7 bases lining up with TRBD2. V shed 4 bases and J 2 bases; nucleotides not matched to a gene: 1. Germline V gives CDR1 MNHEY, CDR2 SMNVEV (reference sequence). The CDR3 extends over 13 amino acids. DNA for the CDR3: TGTGCCAGCAGTTGGGGGGGACAAGAGACCCAGTACTTC. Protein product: CASSWGGQETQYF.

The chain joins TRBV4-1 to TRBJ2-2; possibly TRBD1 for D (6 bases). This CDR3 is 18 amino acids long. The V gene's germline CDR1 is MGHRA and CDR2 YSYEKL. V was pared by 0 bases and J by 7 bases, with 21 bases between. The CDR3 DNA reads TGCGCCAGCAGCCAAGAAAGTCTTGAGGCTATAGGGGGCGGGGAGCTGTTTTTT. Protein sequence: CASSQESLEAIGGGELFF.

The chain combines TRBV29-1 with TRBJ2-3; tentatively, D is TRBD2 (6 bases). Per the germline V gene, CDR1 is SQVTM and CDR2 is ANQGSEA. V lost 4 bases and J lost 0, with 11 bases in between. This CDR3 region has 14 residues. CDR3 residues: CSVATSWSTDTQYF. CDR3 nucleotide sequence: TGCAGCGTTGCAACTAGCTGGAGCACAGATACGCAGTATTTT.

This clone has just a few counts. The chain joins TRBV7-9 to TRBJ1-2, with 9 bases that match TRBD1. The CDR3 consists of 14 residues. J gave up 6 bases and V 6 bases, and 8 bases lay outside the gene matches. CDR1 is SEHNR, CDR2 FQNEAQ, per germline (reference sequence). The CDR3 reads CASRGTGGFNGYTF. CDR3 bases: TGTGCCAGCAGGGGTACAGGGGGCTTTAATGGCTACACCTTC.

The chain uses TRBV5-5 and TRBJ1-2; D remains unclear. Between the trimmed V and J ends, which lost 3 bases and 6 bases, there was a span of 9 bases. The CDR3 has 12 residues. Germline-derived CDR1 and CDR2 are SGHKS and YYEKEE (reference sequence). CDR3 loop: CASSWSVNGYTF. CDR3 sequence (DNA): TGTGCCAGCAGCTGGTCGGTGAATGGCTACACCTTC.

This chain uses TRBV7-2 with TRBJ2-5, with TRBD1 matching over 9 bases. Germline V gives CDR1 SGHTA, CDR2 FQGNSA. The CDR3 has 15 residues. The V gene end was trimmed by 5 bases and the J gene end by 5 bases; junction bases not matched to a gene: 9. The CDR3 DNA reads TGTGCCAGCAGCCGCGGACAGGGGAGAGGGGAGACCCAGTACTTC. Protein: CASSRGQGRGETQYF.

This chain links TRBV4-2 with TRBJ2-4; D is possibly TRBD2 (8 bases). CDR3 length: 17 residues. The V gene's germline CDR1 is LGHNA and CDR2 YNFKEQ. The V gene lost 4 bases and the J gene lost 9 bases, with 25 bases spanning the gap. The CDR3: CASSPAGRGRGGSIQYF. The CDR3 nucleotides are TGTGCCAGCAGCCCAGCCGGGAGGGGGCGCGGAGGTAGCATTCAGTACTTC.

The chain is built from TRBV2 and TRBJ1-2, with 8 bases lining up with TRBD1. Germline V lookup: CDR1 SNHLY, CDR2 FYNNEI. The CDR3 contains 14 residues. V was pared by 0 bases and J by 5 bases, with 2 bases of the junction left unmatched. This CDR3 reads CASSEARQGYGYTF. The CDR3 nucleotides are TGTGCCAGCAGTGAAGCCCGACAGGGGTATGGCTACACCTTC.

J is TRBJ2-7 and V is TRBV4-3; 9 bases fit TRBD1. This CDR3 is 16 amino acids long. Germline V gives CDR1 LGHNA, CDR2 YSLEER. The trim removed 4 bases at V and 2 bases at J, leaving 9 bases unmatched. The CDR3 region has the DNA TGCGCCAGCAGCCGGCAACAGGGGGCGGGGGCCTACGAGCAGTACTTC. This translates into CASSRQQGAGAYEQYF.

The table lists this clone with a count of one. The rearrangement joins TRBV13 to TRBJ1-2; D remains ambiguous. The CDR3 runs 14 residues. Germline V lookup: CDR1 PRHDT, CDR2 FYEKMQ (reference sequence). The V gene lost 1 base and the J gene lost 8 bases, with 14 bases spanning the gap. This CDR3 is CASSLDRQWQGYTF. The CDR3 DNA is TGTGCCAGCAGCTTAGATCGCCAATGGCAAGGCTACACCTTC.

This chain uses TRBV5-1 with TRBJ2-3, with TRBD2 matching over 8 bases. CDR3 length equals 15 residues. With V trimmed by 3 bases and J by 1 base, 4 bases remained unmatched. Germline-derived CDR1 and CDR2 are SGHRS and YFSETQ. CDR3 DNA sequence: TGCGCCAGCAGCTCGGGAGGGGCAGGCACAGATACGCAGTATTTT. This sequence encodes CASSSGGAGTDTQYF.

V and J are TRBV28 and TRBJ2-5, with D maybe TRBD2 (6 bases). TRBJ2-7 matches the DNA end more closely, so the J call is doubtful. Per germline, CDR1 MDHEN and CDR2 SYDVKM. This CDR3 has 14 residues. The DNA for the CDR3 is TGTGCCAGCAGTCCAAGGACTAAGACTTACGAGCAGTACTTC. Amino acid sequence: CASSPRTKTYEQYF.

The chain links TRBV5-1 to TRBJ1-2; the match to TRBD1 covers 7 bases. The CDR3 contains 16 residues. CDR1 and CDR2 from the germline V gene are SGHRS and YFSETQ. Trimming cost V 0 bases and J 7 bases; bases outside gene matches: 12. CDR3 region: CASSLDGTAGVGGYTF. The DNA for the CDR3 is TGCGCCAGCAGCTTGGATGGGACAGCTGGAGTCGGTGGCTACACCTTC.